The 28 T cell receptor beta chains below come from one sample, sequenced in a study of shared clonotypes between healthy human individuals. The protocol was immunoSEQ multiplex PCR, while the TCRdb copy is restricted to in-frame clones and leaves out a portion. The sample has fewer than 3 million clones, 85% to 95% seen once. The sequenced sample consisted of naive CD4+ T cells from PBMCs. Subset in this sample: CD45RA+ positively selected. The receptors shown here come from a man between 18 and 29 years old in good health. Some clones in this sample may be carry-over from other donors' samples.

The J gene is TRBJ1-1, the V gene TRBV7-3; D unclear. With 5 bases removed from V and 5 bases from J, the gap between germline ends came to 12 bases. Germline-derived CDR1 and CDR2 are SGHTA and FQGTGA. The CDR3 runs to 13 residues. CDR3 sequence (DNA): TGTGCCAGCAGCCTCCTTTTCGAGACTGAAGCTTTCTTT. Its protein product is CASSLLFETEAFF.

J is TRBJ2-1 and V is TRBV4-3; the match to TRBD2 covers 10 bases. V lost 0 bases to trimming and J lost 3 bases; unmatched junction nucleotides: 2. This CDR3 spans 16 amino acids. From germline, CDR1 is LGHNA and CDR2 YSLEER. CDR3 sequence reads: CASSQELAGFYNEQFF. CDR3 DNA sequence: TGCGCCAGCAGCCAAGAACTAGCGGGATTCTACAATGAGCAGTTCTTC.

This rearrangement joins TRBV5-6 to TRBJ2-3; possibly TRBD2 for D (7 bases). V shed 0 bases and J shed 1 base, with 12 bases lying between them. The CDR3 consists of 16 residues. Germline lookup yields CDR1 SGHDT and CDR2 YYEEEE. The CDR3 region is CASSLAQGGGTDTQYF. The CDR3 region has the DNA TGTGCCAGCAGCTTGGCACAGGGAGGGGGCACAGATACGCAGTATTTT. The variable domain in full, completed from reference TRBV5-6 and TRBJ2-3, reads DAGVTQSPTHLIKTRGQQVTLRCSPKSGHDTVSWYQQALGQGPQFIFQYYEEEERQRGNFPDRFSGHQFPNYSSELNVNALLLGDSALYLCASSLAQGGGTDTQYFGPGTRLTVL.

The chain recombines TRBV29-1 with TRBJ2-7, with 9 bases that match TRBD1. The CDR3 contains 13 residues. The V and J ends lost 4 bases and 3 bases, in that order; junction bases with no gene match: 4. CDR1 is SQVTM, CDR2 ANQGSEA, per germline. Written as DNA, the CDR3 is TGCAGCGTTGTCGACAGGGGGGACTACGAGCAGTACTTC. Its translation is CSVVDRGDYEQYF.

The V and J genes are TRBV7-8 and TRBJ2-1, with TRBD2 identical over 7 bases. Looked up from germline, CDR1 is SGHVS and CDR2 is FQNEAQ. With 8 bases clipped from V and 1 base from J, the junction kept 2 bases outside the gene matches. The CDR3 loop spans 13 amino acids. CDR3 nucleotide sequence: TGTGCCAGCGCCGGGGGGTCCTACAATGAGCAGTTCTTC. This encodes CASAGGSYNEQFF.

The chain is built from TRBV4-2 and TRBJ1-2; TRBD1 agrees at 7 bases. CDR3 length equals 13 residues. From germline, CDR1 is LGHNA and CDR2 YNFKEQ. V lost 2 bases, J lost 7 bases, and 4 bases stayed unmatched. CDR3 region: CASSQIAGGGYTF. CDR3 nucleotide sequence: TGTGCCAGCAGCCAAATAGCAGGGGGTGGCTACACCTTC.

The CDR3 reads CASSLATGGPYEQYF. As DNA, the CDR3 is TGTGCCAGCAGCTTAGCTACAGGGGGCCCCTACGAGCAGTACTTC. The chain combines TRBV7-9 with TRBJ2-7; 9 bases are a match to TRBD1. J lost 2 bases, V lost 0 bases, and 2 bases had no gene match. This CDR3 is 15 amino acids long. Germline CDR1 reads SEHNR; CDR2 reads FQNEAQ (reference sequence).

The chain couples TRBV30 to TRBJ2-3; tentatively, D is TRBD1 (6 bases). Germline CDR1 reads GTSNPN; CDR2 reads SVGIG (reference sequence). The CDR3 runs 12 residues. V lost 4 bases to trimming and J lost 4 bases, with 9 bases between them. CDR3 bases: TGTGCCTGGACCAGGGGCCCAGATACGCAGTATTTT. Translating it yields CAWTRGPDTQYF.

The chain carries TRBV28 and TRBJ1-2, with 7 bases matching TRBD1. Germline V gene sequence: CDR1 MDHEN, CDR2 SYDVKM. V was pared by 5 bases and J by 4 bases, with 13 bases of the junction left unmatched. The CDR3 runs to 16 residues. The CDR3 loop reads CASSLRDSRQIYGYTF. For the CDR3, the DNA is TGTGCCAGCAGTCTCCGGGACAGCCGGCAAATCTATGGCTACACCTTC.

V is TRBV11-2 and J is TRBJ2-3, with D unclear. V was clipped by 0 bases and J by 2 bases, with 15 bases between them. The germline gives CDR1 SGHAT, CDR2 FQNNGV. The CDR3 is 17 amino acids. As DNA, the CDR3 is TGTGCCAGCAGCTTAGACTCGGGCAGACCCCCCACAGATACGCAGTATTTT. Amino acid sequence: CASSLDSGRPPTDTQYF.

The chain uses TRBV6-5 and TRBJ1-2, with a weak D call TRBD1 (6 bases). CDR1 and CDR2 (germline): MNHEY, SVGAGI. The CDR3 consists of 14 residues. Between the trimmed V and J ends, which lost 3 bases and 1 base, there was a span of 9 bases. The CDR3 DNA follows: TGTGCCAGCAGTTATAACAGGGATAACTATGGCTACACCTTC. Translating gives CASSYNRDNYGYTF.

Only one count was recorded for this clone. The gene calls are TRBV21-1 and TRBJ2-1; the table's D call, TRBD2, was not checked against the DNA. TRBV21-1 is listed as a pseudogene. The CDR3 contains 16 residues. In DNA form, the CDR3 reads TGTGCCAGCAGCAAATGGGACCCTGCGGGGATGGATGAGCAGTTCTTC. Translated: CASSKWDPAGMDEQFF.

The chain recombines TRBV5-1 with TRBJ2-7; the D gene is possibly TRBD2 (6 bases). From germline, CDR1 is SGHRS and CDR2 YFSETQ. V was clipped by 4 bases and J by 4 bases, with 24 bases between them. This CDR3 is built from 17 residues. The CDR3 coding sequence is TGCGCCAGCAGCAAAAACCTCATAGGAGGGGCCATGTACGAGCAGTACTTC. It specifies CASSKNLIGGAMYEQYF.

This chain links TRBV28 with TRBJ2-1; TRBD2 matches at 7 bases. V was clipped by 6 bases and J by 2 bases; unmatched bases: 4. CDR1 is MDHEN and CDR2 is SYDVKM in the germline V gene. This CDR3 is built from 14 residues. The CDR3 coding sequence is TGTGCCAGCAGCCCCGGGACTACCTACAATGAGCAGTTCTTC. This gives the protein CASSPGTTYNEQFF.

As concerns this clone: Other DNA sequences from this sample encode an identical CDR3 as well. This chain connects TRBV27 to TRBJ2-1; TRBD2 is a possible D gene (6 bases). Deletions cut 6 bases from V and 1 base from J, with 7 bases between. Germline V gives CDR1 MNHEY, CDR2 SMNVEV (reference sequence). The CDR3 is made up of 13 amino acids. As DNA, the CDR3 is TGTGCCAGCAGGGGGGGATCCTACAATGAGCAGTTCTTC. Its protein product is CASRGGSYNEQFF.

The chain joins TRBV13 to TRBJ2-7; no clear D. This CDR3 is 14 amino acids long. Germline V gene sequence: CDR1 PRHDT, CDR2 FYEKMQ (reference sequence). With 3 bases removed from V and 1 base from J, the gap between germline ends came to 10 bases. In DNA form, the CDR3 reads TGTGCCAGCAGCTTTACCGTGAATTCCTACGAGCAGTACTTC. Amino acids: CASSFTVNSYEQYF.

V gene TRBV12-5 combines with J gene TRBJ1-2; no definite D call. Per germline, CDR1 LGHNT and CDR2 FRNRAP. V lost 5 bases to trimming and J lost 4 bases, with 14 bases between them. The CDR3 is 14 residues long. The CDR3 DNA reads TGTGCTAGTGGTCCCCGGGATCCAAGCTATGGCTACACCTTC. It yields the protein CASGPRDPSYGYTF.

The V and J genes are TRBV27 and TRBJ2-7; D not resolved. The CDR3 runs to 13 residues. Trimming pared 3 bases from V and 2 bases from J, leaving 8 bases between. Germline CDR1 and CDR2: MNHEY and SMNVEV (reference sequence). CDR3 in amino acids: CASSFRLPYEQYF. CDR3 DNA: TGTGCCAGCAGTTTTAGGTTACCCTACGAGCAGTACTTC.

J is TRBJ2-1 and V is TRBV2, with D unclear. The CDR3 length is 14 residues. V lost 8 bases and J 2 bases, leaving 13 bases between the germline ends. Germline CDR1 reads SNHLY; CDR2 reads FYNNEI. CDR3 sequence reads: CASVGRFPYNEQFF. CDR3 in DNA: TGTGCCAGCGTCGGGCGGTTCCCCTACAATGAGCAGTTCTTC.

The chain recombines TRBV7-8 with TRBJ2-1, with TRBD2 as a possible D gene (6 bases). The CDR3 has 17 residues. Trimming cost V 0 bases and J 3 bases, with 15 bases left between them. From germline, CDR1 is SGHVS and CDR2 FQNEAQ. The CDR3 DNA reads TGTGCCAGCAGCTTAGCTCCTCCAGGAGGGAACTACAATGAGCAGTTCTTC. Translation gives CASSLAPPGGNYNEQFF.

CDR3 region: CASSLRGDIYGYTF. DNA for the CDR3: TGTGCCAGCAGTTTAAGGGGGGACATCTATGGCTACACCTTC. The chain is built from TRBV27 and TRBJ1-2, with D possibly matching TRBD1 (6 bases). The CDR3 sequence is 14 residues long. The V end was cut by 2 bases, the J end by 4 bases, with 11 bases between. Per germline, CDR1 MNHEY and CDR2 SMNVEV (reference sequence).

The rearrangement uses TRBV7-9 and TRBJ2-7, with TRBD2 identical over 13 bases. Trimming removed 5 bases from V and 2 bases from J; junction bases left unmatched: 6. CDR1 and CDR2 (germline): SEHNR, FQNEAQ (reference sequence). The CDR3 has 16 amino acids. The CDR3 nucleotides are TGTGCCAGCAGCATAGGACTAGCGGGAGCGACCTACGAGCAGTACTTC. Translating gives CASSIGLAGATYEQYF.

In this sample, this clone turned up once. The genes are TRBV2 and TRBJ1-2; D perhaps matches TRBD1 (6 bases). Germline V gene lookup returns CDR1 SNHLY and CDR2 FYNNEI. The CDR3 length is 12 residues. V lost 5 bases and J 8 bases, leaving 12 bases between the germline ends. The CDR3 loop is CASSTTGFGYTF. CDR3 DNA sequence: TGTGCCAGCAGTACAACAGGGTTCGGCTACACCTTC.

The chain uses TRBV18 and TRBJ2-1, with 15 positions matching TRBD2. Germline assignment: CDR1 KGHSH and CDR2 LQKENI. The CDR3 is made up of 16 amino acids. V lost 2 bases to trimming and J lost 11 bases; unmatched junction nucleotides: 7. CDR3 protein: CASSPKGLAGGTQQFF. CDR3 DNA: TGTGCCAGCTCACCAAAGGGACTAGCGGGAGGTACACAGCAGTTCTTC.

This rearrangement joins TRBV28 to TRBJ2-5; no clear D gene. Germline lookup yields CDR1 MDHEN and CDR2 SYDVKM. This CDR3 is built from 17 residues. V dropped 7 bases and J dropped 3 bases, with 24 bases sitting between them. CDR3 nucleotides: TGTGCCAGCACCCCCCAGCCAGTCCCTTCGTCGGAAGAGACCCAGTACTTC. As protein: CASTPQPVPSSEETQYF. The complete variable domain, with remaining parts taken from reference TRBV28 and TRBJ2-5, reads DVKVTQSSRYLVKRTGEKVFLECVQDMDHENMFWYRQDPGLGLRLIYFSYDVKMKEKGDIPEGYSVSREKKERFSLILESASTNQTSMYLCASTPQPVPSSEETQYFGPGTRLLVL.

This chain links TRBV5-1 with TRBJ2-1; 8 positions agree with TRBD2. Per germline, CDR1 SGHRS and CDR2 YFSETQ. Trimming at V came to 4 bases and at J to 3 bases, leaving 9 bases not matched to a gene. The CDR3 covers 16 residues. Written as DNA, the CDR3 is TGCGCCAGCAGCGCAGCGGGAGCTTCGTACTACAATGAGCAGTTCTTC. Translation: CASSAAGASYYNEQFF. The full variable domain, its missing parts supplied by reference TRBV5-1 and TRBJ2-1, is KAGVTQTPRYLIKTRGQQVTLSCSPISGHRSVSWYQQTPGQGLQFLFEYFSETQRNKGNFPGRFSGRQFSNSRSEMNVSTLELGDSALYLCASSAAGASYYNEQFFGPGTRLTVL.

In regard to this clone: Additional DNA sequences in this sample encode the identical CDR3. The gene calls are TRBV28 and TRBJ2-1; no clear D. V was clipped by 6 bases and J by 0 bases, with 6 bases between them. The germline V gene encodes CDR1 MDHEN and CDR2 SYDVKM. This CDR3 has 13 amino acids. The CDR3 region has the DNA TGTGCCAGCAGCCCCGACTCCTACAATGAGCAGTTCTTC. It translates to CASSPDSYNEQFF.

The chain recombines TRBV6-5 with TRBJ1-2; perhaps TRBD1 as D (6 bases). This CDR3 region has 14 residues. The germline V gene encodes CDR1 MNHEY and CDR2 SVGAGI. Deletions cut 4 bases from V and 3 bases from J, with 12 bases between. Written as DNA, the CDR3 is TGTGCCAGCAGTTCTTTGCAGGGGCACTATGGCTACACCTTC. Translated, it gives CASSSLQGHYGYTF.